These T cell receptor beta chains were read from a single sample in a study of cytomegalovirus exposure and HLA in healthy donors. The protocol was immunoSEQ multiplex PCR, while the TCRdb copy is restricted to in-frame clones and leaves out a portion. The data show 38,000 or so clones, 85% to 95% seen once. Sample: PBMCs. Receptors originate from a man younger than 35 in good health and CMV-seronegative. CDR3s include the opening cysteine and the closing phenylalanine or tryptophan. Each record gives: J gene, V gene, D gene, clone size, CDR3 protein, CDR3 DNA. The D gene is left open where the match is weak. A row's size may be missing; if present it is once, few, many or a size class.

TRBJ2-7	TRBV7-6	.	once	CASSPSDSSYEQYF	TGTGCCAGCAGCCCGTCGGACAGCTCCTACGAGCAGTACTTC
TRBJ2-7	TRBV28	TRBD2	.	CASSSGLIAGAHEQYF	TGTGCCAGCAGTTCCGGACTGATAGCGGGAGCCCACGAGCAGTACTTC
TRBJ2-4	TRBV30	TRBD2	.	CAWSDTSGRAGGNIQYF	TGTGCCTGGAGTGACACTAGCGGGAGGGCAGGGGGGAACATTCAGTACTTC
TRBJ2-7	TRBV7-9	.	.	CASSLMLLGTSPYEQYF	TGTGCCAGCAGCCTAATGCTACTGGGGACATCCCCCTACGAGCAGTACTTC
TRBJ2-5	TRBV18	TRBD2	.	CASSLTSGRVETQYF	TGTGCCAGCTCGTTGACTAGCGGGAGAGTGGAGACCCAGTACTTC
TRBJ2-6	TRBV19	.	.	CASSTSTGEVVSGANVLTF	TGTGCCAGTAGCACCTCGACCGGGGAGGTCGTTTCTGGGGCCAACGTCCTGACTTTC
TRBJ2-1	TRBV7-2	.	.	CASSPRSARSLGEQFF	TGTGCCAGCAGTCCTCGTAGCGCCCGTTCCTTGGGTGAGCAGTTCTTC
TRBJ1-6	TRBV2	TRBD1	.	CASSVTGVYSPLHF	TGTGCCAGCAGTGTCACAGGGGTTTATTCACCCCTCCACTTT
TRBJ2-1	TRBV6-1	TRBD2	.	CASNGAGGRNNEQFF	TGTGCCAGCAATGGAGCGGGGGGGAGGAACAATGAGCAGTTCTTC
TRBJ1-1	TRBV7-8	.	once	CASSKIQGSNTEAFF	TGTGCCAGCAGCAAAATACAGGGATCGAACACTGAAGCTTTCTTT
TRBJ1-1	TRBV5-4	.	few	CASSNTGLDTEAFF	TGTGCCAGCAGCAATACAGGGCTAGACACTGAAGCTTTCTTT
TRBJ2-5	TRBV2	TRBD2	.	CASNLPRLAGVETQYF	TGTGCCAGCAACCTCCCCCGGCTAGCGGGAGTAGAGACCCAGTACTTC
TRBJ2-7	TRBV20-1	.	once	CSAAEGEQYF	TGCAGTGCCGCGGAGGGCGAGCAGTACTTC
TRBJ2-7	TRBV7-9	.	.	CASSPSSYEQYF	TGTGCCAGCAGCCCGTCTTCCTACGAGCAGTACTTC
TRBJ1-3	TRBV27	.	.	CASSGRSGQGSGNTIYF	TGTGCCAGCAGTGGACGTTCTGGGCAGGGATCTGGAAACACCATATATTTT
TRBJ2-3	TRBV13	.	.	CASSLAGPASTDTQYF	TGTGCCAGCAGCTTAGCAGGGCCAGCTAGCACAGATACGCAGTATTTT
TRBJ1-3	TRBV10-3	.	.	CAIGADSGNTIYF	TGTGCCATCGGGGCGGACTCTGGAAACACCATATATTTT
TRBJ2-7	TRBV4-1	.	.	CASSQVGGYYEQYF	TGCGCCAGCAGCCAAGTAGGGGGTTACTACGAGCAGTACTTC
TRBJ2-1	TRBV2	.	.	CASSEGQGGYSYNEQFF	TGTGCCAGCAGTGAAGGACAGGGAGGATACTCCTACAATGAGCAGTTCTTC
TRBJ1-2	TRBV6-1	TRBD1	.	CASSEAAQGAYGYTF	TGTGCCAGCAGTGAAGCGGCACAGGGGGCGTATGGCTACACCTTC
TRBJ2-5	TRBV9	TRBD2	.	CASSVNGGVQETQYF	TGTGCCAGCAGCGTGAATGGGGGGGTCCAAGAGACCCAGTACTTC
TRBJ2-3	TRBV9	TRBD2	.	CASSVEASGNTDTQYF	TGTGCCAGCAGCGTAGAGGCTAGCGGGAACACAGATACGCAGTATTTT
TRBJ2-7	TRBV4-1	TRBD2	.	CASSLTSGETYEQYF	TGCGCCAGCAGCCTTACTAGCGGGGAAACATACGAGCAGTACTTC
TRBJ2-7	TRBV9	.	.	CASSVSNRAYEQYF	TGTGCCAGCAGCGTAAGTAACAGGGCTTACGAGCAGTACTTC
TRBJ2-2	TRBV29-1	TRBD1	.	CSVSNRGTGELFF	TGCAGCGTTAGCAACAGGGGCACCGGGGAGCTGTTTTTT
TRBJ1-1	TRBV27	.	.	CASSLRAGMNTEAFF	TGTGCCAGCAGTTTACGGGCGGGGATGAACACTGAAGCTTTCTTT
TRBJ1-1	TRBV5-8	.	.	CASSLATIPEAFF	TGTGCCAGCAGCTTGGCGACAATCCCTGAAGCTTTCTTT
TRBJ1-5	TRBV6-6	.	.	CASSYPGNQPQHF	TGTGCCAGCAGTTATCCGGGCAATCAGCCCCAGCATTTT
TRBJ1-2	TRBV7-6	.	.	CASSLGQGYGYTF	TGTGCCAGCAGCTTAGGCCAGGGCTATGGCTACACCTTC
TRBJ1-2	TRBV6-5	.	.	CASSGQEPWDTF	TGTGCCAGCAGTGGCCAGGAACCGTGGGACACCTTC
TRBJ1-2	TRBV12-1	.	.	CASSSRGYTF	TGTGCCAGCAGCTCGAGGGGCTACACCTTC
TRBJ1-2	TRBV12-2	.	.	CASRLADRDGYGYTF	TGTGCAAGTCGCTTAGCGGACAGGGATGGCTATGGCTACACCTTC
TRBJ2-2	TRBV6-5	.	.	CASRSQAQFTGELFF	TGTGCCAGCAGATCCCAGGCTCAGTTCACCGGGGAGCTGTTTTTT
TRBJ2-7	TRBV20-1	.	once	CSARDFYEQYF	TGCAGTGCTAGAGACTTCTACGAGCAGTACTTC
TRBJ2-7	TRBV2	TRBD2	.	CAWVLAEASSYEQYF	TGTGCGTGGGTACTAGCGGAGGCCAGCTCCTACGAGCAGTACTTC
TRBJ2-5	TRBV30	TRBD1	.	CAWIPGTGNLMGETQYF	TGTGCCTGGATTCCCGGGACAGGGAATTTAATGGGGGAGACCCAGTACTTC
TRBJ1-4	TRBV7-6	.	.	CASSLAAGEGEKLFF	TGTGCCAGCAGCTTAGCGGCAGGGGAGGGTGAAAAACTGTTTTTT
TRBJ2-4	TRBV6-6	TRBD2	.	CASRGGEFNIQYF	TGTGCCAGCAGGGGGGGGGAATTTAACATTCAGTACTTC
TRBJ1-2	TRBV6-5	.	.	CASSPTGGRGYTF	TGTGCCAGCAGCCCGACAGGCGGGAGGGGCTACACCTTC
TRBJ2-7	TRBV29-1	TRBD1	.	CSVEGDSIYEQYF	TGCAGCGTTGAGGGGGACAGTATCTACGAGCAGTACTTC
TRBJ1-2	TRBV10-3	TRBD1	once	CAISRGAYGYTF	TGTGCCATCAGCAGGGGGGCCTATGGCTACACCTTC
TRBJ2-5	TRBV9	TRBD2	.	CASSSGVREGRETQYF	TGTGCCAGCAGTTCAGGGGTGCGGGAGGGCCGAGAGACCCAGTACTTC
TRBJ2-5	TRBV7-9	TRBD1	.	CASSFLDRVETQYF	TGTGCCAGCAGCTTTTTGGACAGGGTGGAGACCCAGTACTTC
TRBJ2-3	TRBV5-4	TRBD2	once	CASSTGLQPDTQYF	TGTGCCAGCAGCACGGGACTACAGCCGGATACGCAGTATTTT
TRBJ2-5	TRBV7-6	TRBD1	few	CASSSGTGKTQYF	TGTGCCAGCAGCTCTGGGACAGGGAAAACCCAGTACTTC
TRBJ1-1	TRBV5-1	.	.	CASSLGHGGGLGGTEAFF	TGCGCCAGCAGCTTGGGCCACGGGGGGGGCCTTGGCGGCACTGAAGCTTTCTTT
TRBJ1-4	TRBV5-1	.	few	CASNERPGGSGLEKLFF	TGCGCCAGCAACGAACGGCCGGGAGGCAGTGGTTTGGAAAAACTGTTTTTT
TRBJ2-1	TRBV7-2	.	once	CASTPGRGLYNEQFF	TGTGCCAGCACCCCGGGGCGGGGGCTTTACAATGAGCAGTTCTTC
TRBJ2-3	TRBV7-6	.	.	CASSLEASEADTQYF	TGTGCCAGCAGCTTAGAGGCTAGCGAGGCAGATACGCAGTATTTT
TRBJ1-1	TRBV9	.	.	CASSPQGRNEAFF	TGTGCCAGCAGCCCTCAGGGAAGGAATGAAGCTTTCTTT
TRBJ2-7	TRBV12-5	TRBD1	.	CASEGTGGFYEQYF	TGTGCTAGTGAGGGGACAGGGGGCTTCTACGAGCAGTACTTC
TRBJ2-2	TRBV6-4	.	.	CASSVRESGELFF	TGTGCCAGTAGTGTCAGGGAATCCGGGGAGCTGTTTTTT
TRBJ2-1	TRBV11-3	.	.	CASSSESNEQFF	TGTGCCAGCAGCTCGGAGTCCAATGAGCAGTTCTTC
TRBJ2-5	TRBV21-1	.	.	CASSSKLPAVSYGGTQETQYF	TGTGCCAGCAGCTCCAAGCTTCCCGCTGTATCCTACGGGGGGACACAAGAGACCCAGTACTTC